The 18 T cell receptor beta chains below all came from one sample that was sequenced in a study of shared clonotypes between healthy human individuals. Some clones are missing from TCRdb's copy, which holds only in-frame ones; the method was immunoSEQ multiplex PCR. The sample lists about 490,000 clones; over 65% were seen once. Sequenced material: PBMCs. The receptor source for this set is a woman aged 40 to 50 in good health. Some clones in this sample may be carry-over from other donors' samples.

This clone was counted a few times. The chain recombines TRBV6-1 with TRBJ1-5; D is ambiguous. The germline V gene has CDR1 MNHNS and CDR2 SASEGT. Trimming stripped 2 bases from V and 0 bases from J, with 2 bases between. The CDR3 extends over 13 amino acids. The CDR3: CASSEFSNQPQHF. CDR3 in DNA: TGTGCCAGCAGTGAATTTAGCAATCAGCCCCAGCATTTT.

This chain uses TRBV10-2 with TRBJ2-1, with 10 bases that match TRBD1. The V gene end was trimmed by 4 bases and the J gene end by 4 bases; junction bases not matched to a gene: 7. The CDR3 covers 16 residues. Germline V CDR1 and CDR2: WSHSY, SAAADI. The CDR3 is CASSVRDRGLYNEQFF. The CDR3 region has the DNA TGCGCCAGCAGTGTCCGGGACAGGGGTTTGTACAATGAGCAGTTCTTC.

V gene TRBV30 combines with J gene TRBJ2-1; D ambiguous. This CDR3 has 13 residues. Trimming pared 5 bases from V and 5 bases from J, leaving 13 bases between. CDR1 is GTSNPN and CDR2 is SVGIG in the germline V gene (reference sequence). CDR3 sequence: CAWSLGNHNEQFF. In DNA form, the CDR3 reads TGTGCCTGGTCACTCGGTAACCACAATGAGCAGTTCTTC.

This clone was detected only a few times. The CDR3 DNA sequence: TGTGCCAGCAGCTTAGTAGCGGGGGCGCGAAACATTCAGTACTTC. Its translation is CASSLVAGARNIQYF. V usage is TRBV7-8 and J usage is TRBJ2-4; 9 positions match TRBD2. Per the germline V gene, CDR1 is SGHVS and CDR2 is FQNEAQ. This CDR3 has 15 amino acids. The ends lost 1 base at V and 6 bases at J; junction bases unmatched: 4.

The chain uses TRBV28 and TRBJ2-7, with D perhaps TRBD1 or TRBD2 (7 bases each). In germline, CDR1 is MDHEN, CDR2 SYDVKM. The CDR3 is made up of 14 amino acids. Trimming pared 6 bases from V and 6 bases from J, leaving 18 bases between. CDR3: CASSRGGVSGEQYF. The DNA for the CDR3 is TGTGCCAGCAGCAGGGGGGGCGTCTCGGGCGAGCAGTACTTC.

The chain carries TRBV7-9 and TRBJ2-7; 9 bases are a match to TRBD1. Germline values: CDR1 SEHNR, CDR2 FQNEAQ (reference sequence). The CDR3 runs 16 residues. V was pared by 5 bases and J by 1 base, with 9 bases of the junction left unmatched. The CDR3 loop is CASSREFGTGSYEQYF. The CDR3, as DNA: TGTGCCAGCAGCCGGGAATTTGGGACAGGGTCCTACGAGCAGTACTTC.

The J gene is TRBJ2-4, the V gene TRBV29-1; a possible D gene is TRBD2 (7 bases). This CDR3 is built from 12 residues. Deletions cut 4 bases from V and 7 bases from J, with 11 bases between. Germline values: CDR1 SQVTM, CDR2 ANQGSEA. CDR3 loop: CSVGEGENIQYF. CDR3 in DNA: TGCAGCGTTGGGGAGGGGGAGAACATTCAGTACTTC.

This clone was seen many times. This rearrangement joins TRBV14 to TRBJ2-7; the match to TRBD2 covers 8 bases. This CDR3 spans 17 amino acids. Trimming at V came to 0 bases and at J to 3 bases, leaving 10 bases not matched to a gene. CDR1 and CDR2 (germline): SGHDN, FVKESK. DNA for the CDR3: TGTGCCAGCAGCCAAGATGGGGGAGCGGGAGCGGTCTACGAGCAGTACTTC. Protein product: CASSQDGGAGAVYEQYF. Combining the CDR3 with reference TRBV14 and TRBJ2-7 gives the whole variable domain EAGVTQFPSHSVIEKGQTVTLRCDPISGHDNLYWYRRVMGKEIKFLLHFVKESKQDESGMPNNRFLAERTGGTYSTLKVQPAELEDSGVYFCASSQDGGAGAVYEQYFGPGTRLTVT.

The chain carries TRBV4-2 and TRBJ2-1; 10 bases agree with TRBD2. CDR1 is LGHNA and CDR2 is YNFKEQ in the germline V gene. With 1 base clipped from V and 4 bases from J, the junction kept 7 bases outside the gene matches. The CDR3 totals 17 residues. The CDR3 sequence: CASSQAWVAGGYNEQFF. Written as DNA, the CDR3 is TGTGCCAGCAGCCAAGCCTGGGTAGCGGGAGGTTACAATGAGCAGTTCTTC.

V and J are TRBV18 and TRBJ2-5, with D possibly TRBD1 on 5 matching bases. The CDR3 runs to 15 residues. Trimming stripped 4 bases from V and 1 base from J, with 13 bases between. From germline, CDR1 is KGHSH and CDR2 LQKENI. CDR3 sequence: CASSRGPDTQETQYF. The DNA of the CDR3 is TGTGCCAGCTCACGAGGCCCGGACACCCAAGAGACCCAGTACTTC.

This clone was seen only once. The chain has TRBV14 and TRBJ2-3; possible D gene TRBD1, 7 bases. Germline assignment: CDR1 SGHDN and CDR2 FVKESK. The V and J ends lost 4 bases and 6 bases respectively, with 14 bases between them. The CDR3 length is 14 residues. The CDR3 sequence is CASSRGGGVDTQYF. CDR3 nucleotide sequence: TGTGCCAGCAGCCGAGGAGGGGGCGTCGATACGCAGTATTTT.

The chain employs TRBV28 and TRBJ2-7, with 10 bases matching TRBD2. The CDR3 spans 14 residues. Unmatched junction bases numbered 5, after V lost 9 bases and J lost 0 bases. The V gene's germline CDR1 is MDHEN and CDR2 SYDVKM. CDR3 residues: CASEREGSSYEQYF. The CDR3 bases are TGTGCCAGTGAGCGGGAGGGCAGCTCCTACGAGCAGTACTTC. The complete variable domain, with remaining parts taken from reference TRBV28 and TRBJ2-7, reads DVKVTQSSRYLVKRTGEKVFLECVQDMDHENMFWYRQDPGLGLRLIYFSYDVKMKEKGDIPEGYSVSREKKERFSLILESASTNQTSMYLCASEREGSSYEQYFGPGTRLTVT.

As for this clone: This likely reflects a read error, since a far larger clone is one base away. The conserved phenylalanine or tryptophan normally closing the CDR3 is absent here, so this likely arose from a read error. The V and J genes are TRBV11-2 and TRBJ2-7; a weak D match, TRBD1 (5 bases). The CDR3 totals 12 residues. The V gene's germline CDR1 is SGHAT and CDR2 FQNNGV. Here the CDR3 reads CASSVDRDEQYI. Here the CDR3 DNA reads TGTGCCAGCAGCGTAGACAGAGACGAGCAGTACATC.

CDR3 region: CAISDPGAGQETQYF. CDR3 nucleotides: TGTGCCATCAGTGACCCGGGGGCAGGGCAAGAGACCCAGTACTTC. The V and J genes are TRBV10-3 and TRBJ2-5; either TRBD1 or TRBD2 may supply D (6 bases each). Germline loops: CDR1 ENHRY, CDR2 SYGVKD. V lost 3 bases and J lost 2, with 13 bases in between. This CDR3 region has 15 residues.

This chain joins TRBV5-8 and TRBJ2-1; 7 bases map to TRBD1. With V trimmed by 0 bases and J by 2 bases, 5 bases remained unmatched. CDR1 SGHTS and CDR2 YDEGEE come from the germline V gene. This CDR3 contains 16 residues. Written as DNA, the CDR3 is TGTGCCAGCAGCTTGGGAGGCCAGGGGGCCTACAATGAGCAGTTCTTC. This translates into CASSLGGQGAYNEQFF.

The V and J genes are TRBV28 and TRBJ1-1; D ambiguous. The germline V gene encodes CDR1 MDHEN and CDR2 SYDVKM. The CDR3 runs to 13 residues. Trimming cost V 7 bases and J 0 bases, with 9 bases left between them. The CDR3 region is CASKQTMNTEAFF. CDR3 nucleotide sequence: TGTGCCAGCAAACAGACGATGAACACTGAAGCTTTCTTT.

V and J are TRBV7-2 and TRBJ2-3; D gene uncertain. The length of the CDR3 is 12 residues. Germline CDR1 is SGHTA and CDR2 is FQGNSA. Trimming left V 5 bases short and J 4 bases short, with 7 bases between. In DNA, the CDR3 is TGTGCCAGCAGCCCCCCCTCAGATACGCAGTATTTT. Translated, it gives CASSPPSDTQYF.

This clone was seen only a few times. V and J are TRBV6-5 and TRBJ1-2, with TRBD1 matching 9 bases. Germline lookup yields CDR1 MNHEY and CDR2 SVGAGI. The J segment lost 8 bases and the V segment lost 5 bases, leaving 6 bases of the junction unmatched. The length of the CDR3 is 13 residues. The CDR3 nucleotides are TGTGCCAGCAGTCGGACAGGGGAACGGGGCTACACCTTC. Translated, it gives CASSRTGERGYTF.